One and the same sample provided the 25 T cell receptor beta chains below, sequenced in a study of T-cell reconstitution after alpha-beta-depleted transplantation in children. Preparation of the TCRbeta library involved a method that used unique molecular identifiers. TCRdb re-called the PCR reads through MiXCR, storing one row per CDR3 protein. The table includes fewer than 550,000 distinct CDR3 sequences, around 10% detected once. The material sequenced was PBMCs, mostly from graft donor cells, taken 180 days after TCRalphabeta/CD19-depleted stem cell transplant. The receptors originated from a female patient between 2 and 15 years old who had a stem cell transplant for aplastic anemia, so the T cells may come from the graft donor.

The chain carries TRBV6-2 or TRBV6-3 and TRBJ2-2; D may be TRBD2 (5 bases). This CDR3 region has 17 residues. Germline assignment: CDR1 MNHEY and CDR2 SVGEGT. Trimming removed 0 bases at V and 1 base at J, with 12 bases between. CDR3 protein: CASSYSTRAVNTGELFF. The CDR3 DNA follows: TGTGCCAGCAGTTACTCTACGAGGGCGGTGAACACCGGGGAGCTGTTTTTT.

V is TRBV13 and J is TRBJ2-7; the match to TRBD2 covers 9 bases. V lost 4 bases to trimming and J lost 3 bases; unmatched junction nucleotides: 4. The CDR3 consists of 14 residues. Germline values: CDR1 PRHDT, CDR2 FYEKMQ (reference sequence). The CDR3 DNA sequence: TGTGCCAGCAGCTACCGGACTAGCGACTACGAGCAGTACGTC. This codes for CASSYRTSDYEQYV.

This clonotype was observed a few times. The gene calls are TRBV27 and TRBJ2-3; perhaps D is TRBD1 or TRBD2 (5 bases each). The CDR3 length is 16 residues. CDR1 MNHEY and CDR2 SMNVEV come from the germline V gene (reference sequence). V was shortened by 0 bases and J by 6 bases, with 16 bases between the two germline ends. The CDR3: CASSLSIRYGTDTQYF. For the CDR3, the DNA is TGTGCCAGCAGTTTATCAATACGATACGGGACGGATACGCAGTATTTT.

V usage is TRBV6-5 and J usage is TRBJ1-1; TRBD1 is a possible D gene (5 bases). Germline assignment: CDR1 MNHEY and CDR2 SVGAGI. Deletions cut 6 bases from V and 11 bases from J, with 16 bases between. The CDR3 contains 12 residues. In DNA form, the CDR3 reads TGTGCCAGCAGCCTTACGTGGGGGGTTGCTTTCTTT. Residues: CASSLTWGVAFF.

This clonotype occurred many times. The chain joins TRBV5-1 to TRBJ1-2, with D hard to call. The V and J ends lost 5 bases and 3 bases respectively, with 11 bases between them. This CDR3 spans 13 amino acids. Germline-derived CDR1 and CDR2 are SGHRS and YFSETQ. Here the CDR3 reads CASRHGSYYGYTF. The CDR3 DNA follows: TGCGCCAGCAGACACGGGAGTTACTATGGCTACACCTTC.

The gene calls are TRBV28 and TRBJ2-2; possible D gene TRBD1, 6 bases. The CDR3 length is 18 residues. V lost 6 bases, J lost 3 bases, and 23 bases lay in between. The germline gives CDR1 MDHEN, CDR2 SYDVKM. CDR3 in DNA: TGTGCCAGCAGCACCCGAGGGACACGACCGGGGTACACCGGGGAGCTGTTTTTT. Translated, it gives CASSTRGTRPGYTGELFF.

This clonotype was seen a few times. For the CDR3, the DNA is TGTGCCAGCAGCCAGGTTAGCAATCAGCCCCAGCATTTT. Translating it yields CASSQVSNQPQHF. The chain carries TRBV3-1 and TRBJ1-5; D remains ambiguous. Germline V CDR1 and CDR2: LGHDT, YNNKEL (reference sequence). This CDR3 has 13 amino acids. Trimming took off 3 bases at V and 0 bases at J, with 3 bases between the two ends.

A few counts support this clonotype. The chain employs TRBV3-1 and TRBJ2-7; unclear D gene. CDR3 size: 13 residues. Trimming stripped 5 bases from V and 6 bases from J, with 14 bases between. CDR1 and CDR2 (germline): LGHDT, YNNKEL (reference sequence). The CDR3 loop reads CASSECRSFEQYV. CDR3 nucleotide sequence: TGTGCCAGCAGCGAATGTCGAAGTTTCGAGCAGTACGTC.

The V gene is TRBV20-1, the J gene TRBJ1-1; the D gene is possibly TRBD1 (6 bases). Trimming took off 3 bases at V and 11 bases at J, with 16 bases between the two ends. The CDR3 runs to 12 residues. Germline values: CDR1 DFQATT, CDR2 SNEGSKA (reference sequence). The CDR3 spells CSASRDKGWAFF. CDR3 in DNA: TGCAGTGCTAGTAGGGACAAAGGATGGGCTTTCTTT.

This chain joins TRBV12-3 or TRBV12-4 and TRBJ1-1; D unclear. V gave up 8 bases and J gave up 4 bases, with 14 bases separating them. This CDR3 contains 13 residues. This CDR3 is CASPGRVGTEAFF. DNA of the CDR3: TGTGCCAGCCCTGGACGTGTGGGCACTGAAGCTTTCTTT.

Many counts were recorded for this clonotype. CDR3 DNA sequence: TGTGCCAGCAGACCTCCGGACTGGAGCTCCTACAATGAGCAGTTCTTC. Translating it yields CASRPPDWSSYNEQFF. The rearrangement joins TRBV28 to TRBJ2-1, with D perhaps TRBD2 (5 bases). This CDR3 comprises 16 residues. Trimming took off 6 bases at V and 0 bases at J, with 15 bases between the two ends. Germline V gene data show CDR1 as MDHEN and CDR2 as SYDVKM.

This clonotype occurred a few times. The chain employs TRBV29-1 and TRBJ2-5; D possibly matches TRBD1 or TRBD2 (5 bases each). This CDR3 region has 12 residues. V lost 7 bases to trimming and J lost 4 bases, with 13 bases between them. Germline V CDR1 and CDR2: SQVTM, ANQGSEA. The CDR3 DNA follows: TGCAGCGCCAACCCTGGGGGAGAGACCCAGTACTTC. Protein sequence: CSANPGGETQYF.

This clonotype was found a few times. The V call is TRBV7-6, the J call TRBJ2-1, with 8 bases lining up with TRBD2. V gave up 2 bases and J gave up 7 bases; unmatched junction bases: 7. The CDR3 has 15 residues. From germline, CDR1 is SGHVS and CDR2 FNYEAQ. The CDR3 protein is CASSLPGGGGNEQFF. CDR3 DNA: TGTGCCAGCAGCTTACCCGGGGGGGGCGGGAATGAGCAGTTCTTC. The full variable domain, in which reference TRBV7-6 and TRBJ2-1 provide the parts outside the CDR3, is GAGVSQSPRYKVTKRGQDVALRCDPISGHVSLYWYRQALGQGPEFLTYFNYEAQQDKSGLPNDRFSAERPEGSISTLTIQRTEQRDSAMYRCASSLPGGGGNEQFFGPGTRLTVL.

The table lists this clonotype with a few counts. The genes are TRBV6-2 or TRBV6-3 and TRBJ1-2, with 7 bases aligning to TRBD1. The CDR3 runs 14 residues. Looked up from germline, CDR1 is MNHEY and CDR2 is SVGEGT. Unmatched junction bases numbered 10, after V lost 7 bases and J lost 5 bases. CDR3 nucleotides: TGTGCCAGCACTTTCAGACAGGGTCGGTATGGCTACACCTTC. Translating gives CASTFRQGRYGYTF.

This clonotype was picked up a small number of times. The chain links TRBV4-1 to TRBJ2-2; TRBD2 matches 7 bases. The length of the CDR3 is 19 residues. Germline V gives CDR1 MGHRA, CDR2 YSYEKL. The V segment lost 0 bases and the J segment 4 bases; nucleotides outside the gene matches: 14. DNA of the CDR3: TGCGCCAGCAGCCAAGATATATTAGCGGCTAGCGGAGTCACCGGGGAGCTGTTTTTT. This codes for CASSQDILAASGVTGELFF.

V is TRBV2 and J is TRBJ2-2, with D unresolved. With 8 bases removed from V and 0 bases from J, the gap between germline ends came to 16 bases. This CDR3 has 16 amino acids. The germline V gene encodes CDR1 SNHLY and CDR2 FYNNEI. The CDR3 region is CASLLSVAPNTGELFF. The CDR3, as DNA: TGTGCCAGCCTCTTGTCGGTCGCCCCGAACACCGGGGAGCTGTTTTTT.

This clonotype has a count of ten or more. J is TRBJ2-3 and V is TRBV20-1; no clear D. Germline assignment: CDR1 DFQATT and CDR2 SNEGSKA (reference sequence). Trimming took off 6 bases at V and 4 bases at J, with 8 bases between the two ends. This CDR3 spans 11 amino acids. The CDR3 sequence: CSALDADTQYF. DNA of the CDR3: TGCAGTGCGCTGGACGCAGATACGCAGTATTTT.

A remark on this clonotype: A much larger clone lies a single base off, so this may be a read error. The V call is TRBV6-2 or TRBV6-3, the J call TRBJ2-7; TRBD2 might be the D (6 bases). The CDR3 runs 14 residues. The ends were cut back, 3 bases at V and 3 bases at J, with 12 bases in the middle. In germline, CDR1 is MNHEY, CDR2 SVGEGT. CDR3 DNA sequence: TGTGCCAGCAGTTATACACTGGACTACTACGAGCAGTACTTC. Encoded protein: CASSYTLDYYEQYF.

V is TRBV29-1 and J is TRBJ1-1; no definite D call. V was shortened by 4 bases and J by 4 bases, with 10 bases between the two germline ends. The germline V gene has CDR1 SQVTM and CDR2 ANQGSEA. The CDR3 covers 12 residues. The CDR3 nucleotides read TGCAGCGTTGCCCCGTGGGTCACTGAAGCTTTCTTT. Its translation is CSVAPWVTEAFF.

J is TRBJ2-2 and V is TRBV20-1, with 9 bases identical to TRBD1. The CDR3 consists of 16 residues. Trimming took 1 base from V and 6 from J; bases not matched to a gene: 9. Germline loops: CDR1 DFQATT, CDR2 SNEGSKA (reference sequence). The CDR3 spells CSARATGGRPAGELFF. The DNA of the CDR3 is TGCAGTGCTAGAGCAACAGGGGGCAGGCCGGCCGGGGAGCTGTTTTTT.

The chain couples TRBV5-1 to TRBJ2-3; tentatively, D is TRBD1 (5 bases). Germline CDR1 and CDR2: SGHRS and YFSETQ. The CDR3 covers 15 residues. V dropped 2 bases and J dropped 3 bases, with 13 bases sitting between them. Here the CDR3 DNA reads TGCGCCAGCAGCTTAGGGGAACAGGAAACAGATACGCAGTATTTT. Protein sequence: CASSLGEQETDTQYF.

The chain recombines TRBV4-3 with TRBJ2-1, with 7 bases lining up with TRBD2. CDR3 length: 14 amino acids. Germline V gives CDR1 LGHNA, CDR2 YSLEER. V was clipped by 3 bases and J by 7 bases; unmatched bases: 6. The CDR3 nucleotides are TGCGCCAGCAGCCACGGGACTATAAGGAATGAGCAGTTCTTC. This gives the protein CASSHGTIRNEQFF.

This clonotype showed up many times. One end of the junction does not line up with germline, which may come from a read error. The chain is built from TRBV5-1 and TRBJ1-1; D uncertain. This CDR3 region has 11 residues. Germline CDR1 reads SGHRS; CDR2 reads YFSETQ. This chain's CDR3 is CASSGNTEAFF. The DNA for the CDR3 is TGTGCCAGCAGCGGGAACACTGAAGCTTTCTTT.

This clonotype has more than one count but fewer than ten. The rearrangement uses TRBV27 and TRBJ2-7; D uncertain. The CDR3 loop spans 16 amino acids. Germline V gene lookup returns CDR1 MNHEY and CDR2 SMNVEV (reference sequence). Between the trimmed V and J ends, which lost 5 bases and 3 bases, there was a span of 20 bases. CDR3 amino acids: CASSPGRRVNDYEQYF. The DNA for the CDR3 is TGTGCCAGCAGTCCTGGTCGTCGGGTAAACGACTACGAGCAGTACTTC.

This clonotype was observed a few times. The V call is TRBV24-1, the J call TRBJ2-6, with TRBD2 as a possible D gene (7 bases). From germline, CDR1 is KGHDR and CDR2 SFDVKD. The CDR3 length is 17 residues. Trimming shortened V by 3 bases and J by 1 base, and 12 bases separated the two germline ends. This CDR3 is CATSDRGGISGANVLTF. The CDR3 bases are TGTGCCACCAGTGATAGGGGGGGGATTTCTGGGGCCAACGTCCTGACTTTC.